This T cell receptor (beta chain) was retrieved from a study of blood T cells in healthy people across ages. General study results and limits: Older individuals had lower TCR beta diversity per million T cells (the decline was roughly linear). TCR beta diversity correlated strongly with naive T cell percentage. Possibly, changes in expanded clonotypes were confounded because donor CMV status was unknown.

Donors were systemically healthy Caucasian individuals from Russia aged roughly 6 to 95 years. For the second PCR, which ran for roughly 6 to 11 cycles, a sample-barcoded 5' primer and a J-beta primer mix were used. TCRdb re-called the 5' RACE reads with MiXCR, one entry per CDR3 protein. The sample lists around 780,000 distinct CDR3 sequences; roughly 56% were seen once. On this clonotype: Its antigen is currently unknown.

Germline values: CDR1 MNHEY, CDR2 SVGEGT. J was trimmed by 8 bases and V by 6 bases; bases with no gene match: 11. The CDR3 spans 15 residues. This receptor was identified in a man aged 40-49 years in good health. The sample taken for sequencing was blood. The chain has TRBV6-2 or TRBV6-3 and TRBJ2-1; 9 bases fit TRBD2. The DNA of the CDR3 is TGTGCCAGCAGCCAGGCGGCTAGCGGGGCCGATGAGCAGTTCTTC. It codes for CASSQAASGADEQFF.